Presented here are 26 T cell receptor beta chains from one specimen sequenced in a study of blood T cell repertoires in COVID-19. Data came from immunoSEQ multiplex PCR; TCRdb stores just in-frame clones and leaves some out. The table includes 85,000 to 130,000 clones, roughly nine tenths detected once. Sequencing was done on a sample of peripheral blood. The origin of the receptors is a human donor in a cohort sampled during active COVID-19.

V usage is TRBV5-4 and J usage is TRBJ1-2, with 8 bases that match TRBD1. The CDR3 has 13 residues. Trimming at V came to 4 bases and at J to 7 bases, leaving 6 bases not matched to a gene. Germline lookup yields CDR1 SGHNT and CDR2 YYREEE (reference sequence). The CDR3 nucleotides read TGTGCCAGCAGCGACGTACAGGGGGGTGGCTACACCTTC. This codes for CASSDVQGGGYTF.

The gene calls are TRBV3-1 (or the pseudogene TRBV3-2) and TRBJ1-5, with no clear D. The CDR3 is 15 residues long. Germline V lookup: CDR1 LGHDT, CDR2 YNNKEL (reference sequence). Deletions cut 1 base from V and 2 bases from J, with 9 bases between. As DNA, the CDR3 is TGTGCCAGCAGCCAAGCCGGGTCGGGCAATCAGCCCCAGCATTTT. It translates to CASSQAGSGNQPQHF.

CDR3 nucleotide sequence: TGTGCCAGCAGCGGGGGGCTTTATTCACCCCTCCACTTT. It is translated as CASSGGLYSPLHF. The chain has TRBV28 and TRBJ1-6; a weak D match, TRBD1 (6 bases). This CDR3 is 13 amino acids long. The germline V and J ends were trimmed by 6 bases and 8 bases, with 11 bases remaining between them. Germline assignment: CDR1 MDHEN and CDR2 SYDVKM. Full variable domain (missing parts from reference TRBV28 and TRBJ1-6): DVKVTQSSRYLVKRTGEKVFLECVQDMDHENMFWYRQDPGLGLRLIYFSYDVKMKEKGDIPEGYSVSREKKERFSLILESASTNQTSMYLCASSGGLYSPLHFGNGTRLTVT.

The chain couples TRBV7-2 to TRBJ1-6; D perhaps matches TRBD1 (5 bases). Trimming stripped 1 base from V and 7 bases from J, with 8 bases between. The length of the CDR3 is 14 residues. Germline-derived CDR1 and CDR2 are SGHTA and FQGNSA. In nucleotides, the CDR3 is TGTGCCAGCAGCTTAGAGCGGGGGAATTCACCCCTCCACTTT. Translating it yields CASSLERGNSPLHF.

The gene calls are TRBV7-6 and TRBJ2-2; 10 positions match TRBD1. The CDR3 runs to 18 residues. V gave up 5 bases and J gave up 3 bases; unmatched junction bases: 12. Germline loops: CDR1 SGHVS, CDR2 FNYEAQ. For the CDR3, the DNA is TGTGCCAGCAGCCCGCCGATTACGGGACAGGGGTACACCGGGGAGCTGTTTTTT. Translation gives CASSPPITGQGYTGELFF.

The CDR3 DNA sequence: TGCGCCAGCAGCCCATACTTTAGCGGGAGGGTCCGAGATACGCAGTATTTT. Its protein product is CASSPYFSGRVRDTQYF. V usage is TRBV5-1 and J usage is TRBJ2-3; the match to TRBD2 covers 11 bases. CDR1 and CDR2 from the germline V gene are SGHRS and YFSETQ. The CDR3 spans 17 residues. The trim removed 4 bases at V and 5 bases at J, leaving 12 bases unmatched.

This sequence joins TRBV18 and TRBJ2-2, with a weak D call TRBD2 (5 bases). V lost 1 base and J 8 bases, leaving 11 bases between the germline ends. The CDR3 is 14 residues long. Germline CDR1 is KGHSH and CDR2 is LQKENI. DNA of the CDR3: TGTGCCAGCTCACCACGGCTAGCCCGGGGGGAGCTGTTTTTT. Protein: CASSPRLARGELFF.

This chain joins TRBV4-1 and TRBJ1-1; maybe TRBD1 (6 bases). There are 18 residues in the CDR3. Germline lookup yields CDR1 MGHRA and CDR2 YSYEKL. With 1 base removed from V and 3 bases from J, the gap between germline ends came to 21 bases. This CDR3 reads CASSQGSWGRRLDTEAFF. CDR3 nucleotide sequence: TGCGCCAGCAGCCAAGGTAGCTGGGGGCGGAGGTTGGACACTGAAGCTTTCTTT.

This clone was seen a single time. The J gene is TRBJ2-2, the V gene TRBV14; TRBD1 aligns across 8 bases. V was pared by 1 base and J by 5 bases, with 3 bases of the junction left unmatched. Germline V gene lookup returns CDR1 SGHDN and CDR2 FVKESK. CDR3 length equals 15 residues. The CDR3 region has the DNA TGTGCCAGCAGCCAAGTAACAGGGGGTACCGGGGAGCTGTTTTTT. Protein: CASSQVTGGTGELFF.

The CDR3 nucleotides read TGTGCCAGCATCCCCGGGACAGGAACTGGAAACACCATATATTTT. Encoded protein: CASIPGTGTGNTIYF. The chain uses TRBV7-9 and TRBJ1-3, with 8 bases lining up with TRBD1. CDR1 SEHNR and CDR2 FQNEAQ come from the germline V gene (reference sequence). Germline trimming cut 7 bases from V and 2 bases from J; bases unmatched to any gene: 7. CDR3 length: 15 residues.

This chain uses TRBV6-1 with TRBJ2-7; unclear D gene. Germline CDR1 MNHNS, CDR2 SASEGT. The V end lost 0 bases, the J end lost 0 bases, and 12 bases lay between the germline ends. The CDR3 extends over 16 amino acids. CDR3 DNA sequence: TGTGCCAGCAGTGAAGCGCGGAACCGCCTCTCCTACGAGCAGTACTTC. This translates into CASSEARNRLSYEQYF.

The J gene is TRBJ1-1, the V gene TRBV11-2; no definite D call. The CDR3 covers 14 residues. V was shortened by 3 bases and J by 1 base, with 9 bases between the two germline ends. CDR1 is SGHAT, CDR2 FQNNGV, per germline. CDR3 in amino acids: CASSLAPGNTEAFF. DNA for the CDR3: TGTGCCAGCAGCTTGGCCCCTGGGAACACTGAAGCTTTCTTT.

The chain is built from TRBV2 and TRBJ1-1, with D possibly being TRBD1 (5 bases). V gave up 6 bases and J gave up 0 bases, with 14 bases separating them. CDR3 length: 15 residues. Germline assignment: CDR1 SNHLY and CDR2 FYNNEI. The CDR3 region is CASRSLGAMNTEAFF. The CDR3 nucleotides read TGTGCCAGCAGGTCCCTAGGGGCCATGAACACTGAAGCTTTCTTT.

This rearrangement joins TRBV24-1 to TRBJ1-3; possibly TRBD1 for D (6 bases). CDR3 length equals 16 residues. Germline V lookup: CDR1 KGHDR, CDR2 SFDVKD. V dropped 1 base and J dropped 6 bases, with 15 bases sitting between them. Here the CDR3 DNA reads TGTGCCACCAGTGATTTAGGGCAGGGGTTTGAAAACACCATATATTTT. Translated, it gives CATSDLGQGFENTIYF.

V is TRBV5-4 and J is TRBJ2-5; 8 bases match TRBD2. CDR1 and CDR2 (germline): SGHNT, YYREEE (reference sequence). This CDR3 contains 13 residues. The V segment lost 10 bases and the J segment 1 base; nucleotides outside the gene matches: 6. The CDR3 coding sequence is TGTGCCGGCACTCGGGGGGGCCAAGAGACCCAGTACTTC. It specifies CAGTRGGQETQYF.

This chain uses TRBV18 with TRBJ2-1, with 8 positions matching TRBD2. CDR3 length: 15 residues. Germline V lookup: CDR1 KGHSH, CDR2 LQKENI. V trimming: 3 bases; J trimming: 7 bases; junction bases outside the gene matches: 8. The CDR3 DNA reads as TGTGCCAGCTCACCGTCCAGCGGGAGTAAAAATGAGCAGTTCTTC. Its protein is CASSPSSGSKNEQFF.

This rearrangement joins TRBV6-1 to TRBJ2-2, with TRBD2 as a possible D gene (6 bases). The CDR3 is made up of 15 amino acids. Germline values: CDR1 MNHNS, CDR2 SASEGT. Trimming pared 1 base from V and 1 base from J, leaving 7 bases between. The CDR3 sequence is CASSEEEGNTGELFF. The CDR3 DNA reads as TGTGCCAGCAGTGAAGAGGAGGGGAACACCGGGGAGCTGTTTTTT.

The chain carries TRBV28 and TRBJ1-2; the match to TRBD1 covers 8 bases. Germline CDR1 reads MDHEN; CDR2 reads SYDVKM. The CDR3 extends over 15 amino acids. The V segment lost 2 bases and the J segment 4 bases; nucleotides outside the gene matches: 6. CDR3 nucleotide sequence: TGTGCCAGCAGTTTACCCCCAGGGGGCGGCTATGGCTACACCTTC. This encodes CASSLPPGGGYGYTF.

The V and J genes are TRBV11-2 and TRBJ2-7, with a possible D match to TRBD1 (6 bases). Looked up from germline, CDR1 is SGHAT and CDR2 is FQNNGV. This CDR3 contains 14 residues. Trimming left V 1 base short and J 7 bases short, with 14 bases between. The CDR3 loop reads CASSLVTGSREQYF. The CDR3 nucleotides read TGTGCCAGCAGCTTAGTTACAGGGTCGAGGGAGCAGTACTTC.

This clone was observed a single time. The chain has TRBV7-9 and TRBJ2-3, with 8 bases matching TRBD1. Germline loops: CDR1 SEHNR, CDR2 FQNEAQ (reference sequence). The CDR3 runs 14 residues. With 2 bases clipped from V and 4 bases from J, the junction kept 2 bases outside the gene matches. CDR3 sequence (DNA): TGTGCCAGCAGCTTAACACAGGGGGCAGATACGCAGTATTTT. This sequence encodes CASSLTQGADTQYF.

This clone appeared a few times. The chain carries TRBV11-3 and TRBJ2-2; no clear D gene. Germline V gives CDR1 SGHNT, CDR2 YENEEA. V was pared by 0 bases and J by 2 bases, with 4 bases between. CDR3 length: 14 amino acids. The CDR3 region has the DNA TGTGCCAGCAGCTTAGATCAAAACACCGGGGAGCTGTTTTTT. Translating gives CASSLDQNTGELFF.

This rearrangement joins TRBV29-1 to TRBJ1-2; perhaps TRBD1 as D (6 bases). From germline, CDR1 is SQVTM and CDR2 ANQGSEA. The CDR3 spans 12 residues. V shed 3 bases and J shed 6 bases, with 11 bases lying between them. DNA for the CDR3: TGCAGCGTTGACAGACAGGAGCATGGCTACACCTTC. Translating it yields CSVDRQEHGYTF. Full variable domain (missing parts from reference TRBV29-1 and TRBJ1-2): SAVISQKPSRDICQRGTSLTIQCQVDSQVTMMFWYRQQPGQSLTLIATANQGSEATYESGFVIDKFPISRPNLTFSTLTVSNMSPEDSSIYLCSVDRQEHGYTFGSGTRLTVV.

This chain connects TRBV4-1 to TRBJ2-5; D might be TRBD1 (6 bases). Germline CDR1 MGHRA, CDR2 YSYEKL. The length of the CDR3 is 15 residues. Between the trimmed V and J ends, which lost 1 base and 5 bases, there was a span of 14 bases. The CDR3 protein is CASSQVYRERETQYF. Written as DNA, the CDR3 is TGCGCCAGCAGCCAAGTATACAGGGAAAGGGAGACCCAGTACTTC.

V and J are TRBV5-8 and TRBJ1-1; 7 nucleotides match TRBD1. This CDR3 has 18 residues. V was clipped by 6 bases and J by 3 bases; unmatched bases: 20. Germline CDR1 is SGHTS and CDR2 is YDEGEE. In DNA form, the CDR3 reads TGTGCCAGCACCTTCACCCTCCTGACAGGGCTTTTCGACACTGAAGCTTTCTTT. Translated: CASTFTLLTGLFDTEAFF.

The V gene is TRBV4-2, the J gene TRBJ2-3; unclear D gene. This CDR3 contains 15 residues. From germline, CDR1 is LGHNA and CDR2 YNFKEQ. V was trimmed by 0 bases and J by 1 base, leaving 8 bases between them. CDR3 coding DNA: TGTGCCAGCAGCCAAGATGGCTCCGGCACAGATACGCAGTATTTT. The encoded protein is CASSQDGSGTDTQYF.

This chain joins TRBV11-2 and TRBJ2-6; 7 bases are a match to TRBD2. The germline CDR1 and CDR2 sequences are SGHAT and FQNNGV. The CDR3 length is 16 residues. The V gene end was trimmed by 1 base and the J gene end by 2 bases; junction bases not matched to a gene: 2. The CDR3 sequence: CASSLGRGAGANVLTF. The CDR3 DNA sequence: TGTGCCAGCAGCTTAGGTCGGGGGGCTGGGGCCAACGTCCTGACTTTC.